One and the same sample provided the 18 T cell receptor beta chains below, sequenced in a study of technical replicates of blood from a handful of donors. Libraries were prepared by immunoSEQ multiplex PCR; TCRdb keeps only in-frame clonotypes and omits some of them. The table shows tens of thousands of clones, with 80% to 95% occurring only once. Material: T cells isolated from PBMCs. These receptors all stem from a human donor in good health.

This clone was observed once. The genes are TRBV30 and TRBJ2-7, with 12 bases that match TRBD1. CDR1 GTSNPN and CDR2 SVGIG come from the germline V gene (reference sequence). The CDR3 sequence is 14 residues long. With V trimmed by 5 bases and J by 6 bases, 8 bases remained unmatched. Here the CDR3 DNA reads TGTGCCTGGGCCCCCGGGACAGGGGGCCCCGAGCAGTACTTC. Amino acid sequence: CAWAPGTGGPEQYF.

The V and J genes are TRBV7-3 and TRBJ2-5; TRBD2 agrees at 14 bases. CDR1 SGHTA and CDR2 FQGTGA come from the germline V gene. Unmatched junction bases numbered 2, after V lost 1 base and J lost 7 bases. The CDR3 loop spans 15 amino acids. In DNA, the CDR3 is TGTGCCAGCAGCTTAAGCGGACTAGCGGGGGGGACCCAGTACTTC. Translated: CASSLSGLAGGTQYF.

This sequence joins TRBV19 and TRBJ2-7; D is unclear. V was clipped by 5 bases and J by 3 bases, with 11 bases between them. CDR3 length: 13 amino acids. Per germline, CDR1 LNHDA and CDR2 SQIVND (reference sequence). CDR3 loop: CASSVLPNYEQYF. CDR3 in DNA: TGTGCCAGTAGTGTCCTACCTAACTACGAGCAGTACTTC.

The rearrangement uses TRBV6-1 and TRBJ2-2; TRBD2 is a possible D gene (6 bases). CDR3 length: 16 residues. The germline V gene encodes CDR1 MNHNS and CDR2 SASEGT. Trimming removed 1 base from V and 4 bases from J, with 13 bases in between. The CDR3 region is CASSEVGRETTGELFF. The CDR3 bases are TGTGCCAGCAGTGAAGTTGGACGGGAGACCACCGGGGAGCTGTTTTTT.

The CDR3: CAITPGNYGYTF. DNA of the CDR3: TGTGCCATCACCCCCGGTAACTATGGCTACACCTTC. This chain links TRBV10-3 with TRBJ1-2; D gene uncertain. Germline loops: CDR1 ENHRY, CDR2 SYGVKD. The CDR3 is 12 residues long. V lost 7 bases to trimming and J lost 1 base, with 7 bases between them.

This clone was seen a single time. The chain carries TRBV9 and TRBJ2-3, with 13 bases fitting TRBD2. The germline V gene encodes CDR1 SGDLS and CDR2 YYNGEE. Unmatched junction bases numbered 5, after V lost 0 bases and J lost 4 bases. This CDR3 has 17 residues. CDR3 region: CASSVAGTSGTPDTQYF. CDR3 bases: TGTGCCAGCAGCGTAGCTGGGACTAGCGGGACCCCAGATACGCAGTATTTT.

The rearrangement joins TRBV10-3 to TRBJ2-7; 8 bases are a match to TRBD1. Germline V gene data show CDR1 as ENHRY and CDR2 as SYGVKD. V dropped 7 bases and J dropped 6; count of bases not matched to a gene: 5. This CDR3 comprises 12 residues. CDR3 sequence reads: CAIKDRDGEQYF. The CDR3 DNA follows: TGTGCCATCAAGGACAGGGACGGCGAGCAGTACTTC.

V usage is TRBV4-3 and J usage is TRBJ2-1, with TRBD2 matching 12 bases. In germline, CDR1 is LGHNA, CDR2 YSLEER. V was clipped by 4 bases and J by 7 bases; unmatched bases: 14. The CDR3 runs to 18 residues. CDR3 in amino acids: CASSPQPRTSGMANEQFF. CDR3 DNA sequence: TGCGCCAGCAGCCCGCAACCGAGGACTAGCGGGATGGCAAATGAGCAGTTCTTC.

The genes are TRBV9 and TRBJ1-1; 8 bases agree with TRBD1. Germline V CDR1 and CDR2: SGDLS, YYNGEE. The CDR3 is made up of 13 amino acids. V shed 7 bases, J shed 1 base, and the junction held 3 bases outside the gene matches. The CDR3 DNA is TGTGCCAGCCCGACAGGGGAGAACACTGAAGCTTTCTTT. Residues: CASPTGENTEAFF.

This rearrangement joins TRBV18 to TRBJ1-1; possible D gene TRBD1, 5 bases. Looked up from germline, CDR1 is KGHSH and CDR2 is LQKENI. The CDR3 extends over 17 amino acids. Trimming removed 3 bases at V and 4 bases at J, with 21 bases between. The DNA of the CDR3 is TGTGCCAGCTCACCGGTGGGGGGTCCTCCCACCCTCACTGAAGCTTTCTTT. Protein: CASSPVGGPPTLTEAFF.

V gene TRBV7-3 combines with J gene TRBJ1-1; the D gene is possibly TRBD1 (5 bases). Germline lookup yields CDR1 SGHTA and CDR2 FQGTGA. The CDR3 consists of 13 residues. Deletions cut 1 base from V and 4 bases from J, with 7 bases between. The CDR3 sequence: CASSLRGRTEAFF. The CDR3 nucleotides read TGTGCCAGCAGCTTAAGGGGCCGCACTGAAGCTTTCTTT.

The V call is TRBV28, the J call TRBJ1-2; a possible D gene is TRBD1 (5 bases). The CDR3 is 15 amino acids. The germline V and J ends were trimmed by 3 bases and 0 bases, with 11 bases remaining between them. Germline values: CDR1 MDHEN, CDR2 SYDVKM. CDR3 DNA: TGTGCCAGCAGTTTCAACAGGAGAGCTAACTATGGCTACACCTTC. Translating it yields CASSFNRRANYGYTF.

The chain employs TRBV13 and TRBJ2-3; TRBD2 is a possible D gene (6 bases). Germline CDR1 PRHDT, CDR2 FYEKMQ (reference sequence). The CDR3 contains 15 residues. Trimming shortened V by 2 bases and J by 6 bases, and 15 bases separated the two germline ends. As DNA, the CDR3 is TGTGCCAGCAGCTTATTTACCCCTAGCGCGGATACGCAGTATTTT. Encoded protein: CASSLFTPSADTQYF.

The V and J genes are TRBV6-6 and TRBJ2-5; D is possibly TRBD2 (5 bases). Germline V lookup: CDR1 MNHNY, CDR2 SVGAGI (reference sequence). The CDR3 spans 14 residues. V was pared by 6 bases and J by 2 bases, with 13 bases between. The CDR3 nucleotides are TGTGCCAGCAGCCGTGGACGGGATCAAGAGACCCAGTACTTC. As protein: CASSRGRDQETQYF.

This chain connects TRBV27 to TRBJ1-2; 8 positions agree with TRBD1. The CDR3 spans 14 residues. CDR1 is MNHEY and CDR2 is SMNVEV in the germline V gene (reference sequence). With 2 bases clipped from V and 6 bases from J, the junction kept 5 bases outside the gene matches. The CDR3 protein is CASSLGGTGNGYTF. CDR3 coding DNA: TGTGCCAGCAGTTTAGGTGGGACAGGAAATGGCTACACCTTC.

The rearrangement links TRBV11-3 to TRBJ2-7; 13 nucleotides agree with TRBD2. The CDR3 is made up of 15 amino acids. From germline, CDR1 is SGHNT and CDR2 YENEEA. V shed 5 bases, J shed 4 bases, and the junction held 5 bases outside the gene matches. CDR3 coding DNA: TGTGCCAGCAGCACCTGGACTAGCGGGAGTTACGAGCAGTACTTC. This sequence encodes CASSTWTSGSYEQYF. Full variable domain (rest looked up from reference TRBV11-3 and TRBJ2-7): EAGVVQSPRYKIIEKKQPVAFWCNPISGHNTLYWYLQNLGQGPELLIRYENEEAVDDSQLPKDRFSAERLKGVDSTLKIQPAELGDSAVYLCASSTWTSGSYEQYFGPGTRLTVT.

The chain combines TRBV11-3 with TRBJ2-7, with unresolved D. CDR3 size: 13 residues. Germline V gene lookup returns CDR1 SGHNT and CDR2 YENEEA. V was cut by 0 bases and J by 1 base, with 4 bases left in between. For the CDR3, the DNA is TGTGCCAGCAGCTTAGACACATCCTACGAGCAGTACTTC. Protein sequence: CASSLDTSYEQYF.

V usage is TRBV27 and J usage is TRBJ2-7; TRBD2 agrees at 10 bases. Germline V gene sequence: CDR1 MNHEY, CDR2 SMNVEV (reference sequence). This CDR3 has 16 amino acids. Losses at the gene ends were 5 bases for V and 4 bases for J; bases not matched to a gene: 11. The CDR3 DNA follows: TGTGCCAGCAGTCTCGATCCGGGACTAGCGCAGTACGAGCAGTACTTC. Translating gives CASSLDPGLAQYEQYF.